This is a list of T cell receptor beta chains from one sample in a study of cytomegalovirus exposure and HLA in healthy donors. Only in-frame clones appear in the TCRdb table, and some are missing; sequencing was by immunoSEQ multiplex PCR. The sample lists about 210,000 clones; around 83% were seen once. Specimen: PBMCs. The receptors were sampled from a man in his forties in good health and CMV-seropositive. The CDR3 runs from the conserved cysteine through the conserved F or W. The order of the fields is V gene, D gene, J gene, clone size, CDR3 protein, CDR3 DNA. The D gene is left open where the match is weak. Size values are once, few and many counts, or a class for expanded clones, and some rows have none.

V gene: TRBV5-6
D gene: NA
J gene: TRBJ1-1
clone size: NA
CDR3 protein: CASSLWRVRWNTEAFF
CDR3 DNA: TGTGCCAGCAGCTTGTGGAGGGTACGCTGGAACACTGAAGCTTTCTTT

V gene: TRBV28
D gene: TRBD1
J gene: TRBJ1-2
clone size: once
CDR3 protein: CASSLDREGYTF
CDR3 DNA: TGTGCCAGCAGCCTCGACAGGGAAGGCTACACCTTC

V gene: TRBV6-6
D gene: NA
J gene: TRBJ2-2
clone size: NA
CDR3 protein: CASTRGTNTGELFF
CDR3 DNA: TGTGCCAGCACCCGGGGTACAAACACCGGGGAGCTGTTTTTT

V gene: TRBV28
D gene: TRBD1
J gene: TRBJ2-5
clone size: NA
CDR3 protein: CASSLGQLKETQYF
CDR3 DNA: TGTGCCAGCAGTCTGGGACAGCTGAAAGAGACCCAGTACTTC

V gene: TRBV7-9
D gene: TRBD1
J gene: TRBJ1-6
clone size: NA
CDR3 protein: CASSGPGQGNSPLHF
CDR3 DNA: TGTGCCAGCAGCGGACCGGGACAGGGGAATTCACCCCTCCACTTT

V gene: TRBV7-2
D gene: TRBD1
J gene: TRBJ1-1
clone size: NA
CDR3 protein: CASSFRDRGSTEAFF
CDR3 DNA: TGTGCCAGCAGCTTCCGGGACAGGGGCTCCACTGAAGCTTTCTTT

V gene: TRBV6-1
D gene: TRBD1
J gene: TRBJ1-5
clone size: NA
CDR3 protein: CASRPRDRAHQPQHF
CDR3 DNA: TGTGCCAGCAGGCCCCGGGACAGGGCCCATCAGCCCCAGCATTTT

V gene: TRBV28
D gene: NA
J gene: TRBJ2-7
clone size: NA
CDR3 protein: CASSRLVPSEQYF
CDR3 DNA: TGTGCCAGCAGCAGACTAGTTCCCTCTGAGCAGTACTTC

V gene: TRBV9
D gene: TRBD2
J gene: TRBJ2-7
clone size: NA
CDR3 protein: CASSSRTSGTYEQYF
CDR3 DNA: TGTGCCAGCAGCTCACGGACTAGCGGGACCTACGAGCAGTACTTC

V gene: TRBV19
D gene: TRBD2
J gene: TRBJ2-1
clone size: NA
CDR3 protein: CASLGTSGNLYNEQFF
CDR3 DNA: TGTGCCAGCCTCGGGACTAGCGGGAACCTATACAATGAGCAGTTCTTC

V gene: TRBV7-2
D gene: TRBD2
J gene: TRBJ2-7
clone size: NA
CDR3 protein: CASSLFPGKTSGRSYEQYF
CDR3 DNA: TGTGCCAGCAGCTTATTTCCAGGAAAGACTAGCGGGAGGTCCTACGAGCAGTACTTC

V gene: TRBV5-1
D gene: TRBD1
J gene: TRBJ1-2
clone size: NA
CDR3 protein: CASSRTGGDGYTF
CDR3 DNA: TGCGCCAGCAGCCGGACAGGGGGTGATGGCTACACCTTC

V gene: TRBV11-3
D gene: NA
J gene: TRBJ2-2
clone size: NA
CDR3 protein: CASSDTRDSHTGELFF
CDR3 DNA: TGTGCCAGCAGCGACACGCGGGACAGCCACACCGGGGAGCTGTTTTTT

V gene: TRBV5-5
D gene: TRBD2
J gene: TRBJ2-7
clone size: NA
CDR3 protein: CASSPGLAASYEQYF
CDR3 DNA: TGTGCCAGCAGCCCGGGACTAGCGGCATCCTACGAGCAGTACTTC

V gene: TRBV11-2
D gene: NA
J gene: TRBJ2-2
clone size: NA
CDR3 protein: CASSRRGNTGELFF
CDR3 DNA: TGTGCCAGCAGCAGGCGGGGCAACACCGGGGAGCTGTTTTTT

V gene: TRBV19
D gene: TRBD1
J gene: TRBJ2-5
clone size: NA
CDR3 protein: CASSDRGSLYQETQYF
CDR3 DNA: TGTGCCAGTAGCGACAGGGGATCATTGTACCAAGAGACCCAGTACTTC

V gene: TRBV9
D gene: TRBD1
J gene: TRBJ1-2
clone size: NA
CDR3 protein: CASSPQGGDGYTF
CDR3 DNA: TGTGCCAGCAGCCCACAGGGGGGGGATGGCTACACCTTC

V gene: TRBV7-8
D gene: TRBD2
J gene: TRBJ2-1
clone size: NA
CDR3 protein: CASSLIPGGPLNEQFF
CDR3 DNA: TGTGCCAGCAGCCTCATCCCGGGAGGGCCTCTCAATGAGCAGTTCTTC

V gene: TRBV7-9
D gene: TRBD2
J gene: TRBJ2-1
clone size: NA
CDR3 protein: CASSLDASGTYNEQFF
CDR3 DNA: TGTGCCAGCAGCTTAGATGCCAGCGGGACCTACAATGAGCAGTTCTTC

V gene: TRBV6-4
D gene: TRBD1
J gene: TRBJ1-1
clone size: NA
CDR3 protein: CASRPDRESTEAFF
CDR3 DNA: TGTGCCAGCAGACCGGACAGGGAGAGCACTGAAGCTTTCTTT

V gene: TRBV6-5
D gene: NA
J gene: TRBJ2-3
clone size: NA
CDR3 protein: CASSFSEADTQYF
CDR3 DNA: TGTGCCAGCAGTTTTAGCGAGGCAGATACGCAGTATTTT

V gene: TRBV27
D gene: NA
J gene: TRBJ2-1
clone size: once
CDR3 protein: CASSWGRYYNEQFF
CDR3 DNA: TGTGCCAGTTCGTGGGGGCGATATTACAATGAGCAGTTCTTC

V gene: TRBV5-6
D gene: NA
J gene: TRBJ1-1
clone size: NA
CDR3 protein: CASTQDRFTEAFF
CDR3 DNA: TGTGCCAGCACCCAGGATCGATTCACTGAAGCTTTCTTT

V gene: TRBV27
D gene: TRBD1
J gene: TRBJ1-5
clone size: NA
CDR3 protein: CASSLSFRGQQPQHF
CDR3 DNA: TGTGCCAGCAGTTTATCGTTCCGGGGACAGCAGCCCCAGCATTTT

V gene: TRBV18
D gene: TRBD2
J gene: TRBJ2-7
clone size: NA
CDR3 protein: CASSPGTSGISRGAYEQYF
CDR3 DNA: TGTGCCAGCTCACCAGGGACTAGCGGGATTTCCCGAGGGGCCTACGAGCAGTACTTC

V gene: TRBV5-1
D gene: TRBD1
J gene: TRBJ1-4
clone size: NA
CDR3 protein: CASREGAANEKLFF
CDR3 DNA: TGCGCCAGCAGGGAGGGGGCGGCGAATGAAAAACTGTTTTTT